What follows describes a single T cell receptor beta chain. Germline CDR1 reads SGHAT; CDR2 reads FQNNGV. V dropped 1 base and J dropped 4; count of bases not matched to a gene: 6. The CDR3 loop spans 16 amino acids. The data were taken from a study of T cell changes during pregnancy in multiple sclerosis. Here immunoSEQ multiplex PCR was the method, and the copy in TCRdb shows in-frame clones only, minus some. The sample carries 40,000 or so clones, about 89% recorded once. The rearrangement links TRBV11-2 to TRBJ2-1; 8 bases line up with TRBD2. Sequenced here: CD4+ T cells from peripheral blood mononuclear cells, sampled in the third trimester of pregnancy. The receptor's source is a female donor in good health, enrolled as a control in a pregnancy study. The CDR3 DNA reads as TGTGCCAGCAGCTTAGCACCCGGGAGGGTTTACAATGAGCAGTTCTTC. It is translated as CASSLAPGRVYNEQFF.